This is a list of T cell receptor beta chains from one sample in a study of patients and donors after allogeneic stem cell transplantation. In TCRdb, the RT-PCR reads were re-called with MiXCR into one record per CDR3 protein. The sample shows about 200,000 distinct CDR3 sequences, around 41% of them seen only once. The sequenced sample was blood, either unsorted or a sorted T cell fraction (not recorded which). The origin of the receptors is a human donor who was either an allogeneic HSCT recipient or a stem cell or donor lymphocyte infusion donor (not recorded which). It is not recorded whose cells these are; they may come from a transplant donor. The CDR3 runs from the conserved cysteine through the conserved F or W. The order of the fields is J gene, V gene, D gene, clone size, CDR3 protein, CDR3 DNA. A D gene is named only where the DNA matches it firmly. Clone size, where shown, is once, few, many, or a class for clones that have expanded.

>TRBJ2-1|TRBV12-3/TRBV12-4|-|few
CASSHRGPTDNEQFF
TGTGCCAGCAGTCACCGGGGGCCGACAGACAATGAGCAGTTCTTC
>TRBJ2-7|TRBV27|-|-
CASSFQDSSYEQYF
TGTGCCAGCAGTTTCCAGGACTCCTCCTACGAGCAGTACTTC
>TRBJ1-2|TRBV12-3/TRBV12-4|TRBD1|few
CASRRQGAGGYTF
TGTGCCAGCAGGAGACAGGGGGCAGGGGGCTACACCTTC
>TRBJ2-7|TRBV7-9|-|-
CASSRPPGTNPYEQYF
TGTGCCAGCAGCCGCCCCCCCGGGACGAATCCTTACGAGCAGTACTTC
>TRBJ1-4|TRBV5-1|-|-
CASSYAGVGNEKLFF
TGCGCCAGCAGCTATGCGGGGGTCGGGAATGAAAAACTGTTTTTT
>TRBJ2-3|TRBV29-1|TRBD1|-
CSAGGQGFGHYTQYF
TGCAGCGCTGGGGGACAGGGCTTTGGTCATTATACGCAGTATTTT
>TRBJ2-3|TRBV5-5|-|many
CASSLEGDGTDTQYF
TGTGCCAGCAGCTTGGAAGGGGACGGCACAGATACGCAGTATTTT
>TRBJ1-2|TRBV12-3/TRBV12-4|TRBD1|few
CASSSQGAFNGYTF
TGTGCCAGCAGCTCCCAGGGGGCGTTCAATGGCTACACCTTC
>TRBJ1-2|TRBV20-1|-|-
CSARDWGNCGYTF
TGCAGTGCTAGAGATTGGGGGAACTGTGGCTACACCTTC
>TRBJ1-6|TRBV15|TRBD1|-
CATSRGVDRGSSPLHF
TGTGCCACCAGCAGAGGAGTGGACAGGGGTAGTTCACCCCTCCACTTT
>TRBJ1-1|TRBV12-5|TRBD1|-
CASGFSSWDSLSEAFF
TGTGCTAGTGGTTTTTCGAGCTGGGACAGCCTCTCTGAAGCTTTCTTT
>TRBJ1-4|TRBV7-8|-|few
CASSLFGQRNEKLFF
TGTGCCAGCAGCTTATTCGGACAGCGTAATGAAAAACTGTTTTTT
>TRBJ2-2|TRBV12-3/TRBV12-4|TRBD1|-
CASRDFQGTGDAGELFF
TGTGCCAGCAGGGATTTCCAAGGGACAGGGGACGCCGGGGAGCTGTTTTTT
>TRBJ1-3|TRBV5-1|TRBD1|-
CASSLRGGPPGNTIYF
TGCGCCAGCAGCTTGAGAGGGGGCCCCCCTGGAAACACCATATATTTT
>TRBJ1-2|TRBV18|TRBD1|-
CASSPDRGFGYGYTF
TGTGCCAGCTCACCGGACAGGGGCTTTGGCTATGGCTACACCTTC
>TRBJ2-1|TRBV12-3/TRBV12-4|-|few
CASSGTGLLDNEQFF
TGTGCCAGCAGTGGTACAGGACTACTTGACAATGAGCAGTTCTTC
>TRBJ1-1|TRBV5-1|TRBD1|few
CASRQQGYKMNTEAFF
TGCGCCAGCAGACAACAGGGGTATAAGATGAACACTGAAGCTTTCTTT
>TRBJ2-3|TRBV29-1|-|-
CSVGRNTQYF
TGCAGCGTTGGAAGGAATACGCAGTATTTT
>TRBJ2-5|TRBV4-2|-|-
CASSPVGGQETQYF
TGTGCCAGCAGCCCCGTCGGGGGACAAGAGACCCAGTACTTC
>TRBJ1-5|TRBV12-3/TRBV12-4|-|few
CASRNAGLPQHF
TGTGCCAGCAGGAATGCAGGTTTGCCCCAGCATTTT
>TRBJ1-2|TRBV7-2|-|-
CASSLEGRTYGYTF
TGTGCCAGCAGCTTAGAGGGACGGACCTATGGCTACACCTTC
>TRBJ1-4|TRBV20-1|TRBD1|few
CSARGENRGNEKLFF
TGCAGTGCTAGAGGCGAGAACAGGGGGAATGAAAAACTGTTTTTT
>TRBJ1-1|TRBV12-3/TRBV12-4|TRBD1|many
CASSLAQGVGTFF
TGTGCCAGCAGTTTAGCCCAGGGGGTAGGGACTTTCTTT
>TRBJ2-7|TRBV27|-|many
CASSFGSRTYEQYF
TGTGCCAGCAGTTTCGGCAGTAGAACCTACGAGCAGTACTTC
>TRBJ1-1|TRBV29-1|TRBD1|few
CSVEGQGAMGTEAFF
TGCAGCGTTGAAGGACAGGGGGCGATGGGCACTGAAGCTTTCTTT
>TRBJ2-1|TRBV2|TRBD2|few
CASSEVGTSVSNEQFF
TGTGCCAGCAGTGAAGTAGGGACTAGCGTCTCGAATGAGCAGTTCTTC
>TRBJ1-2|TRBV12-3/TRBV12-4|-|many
CASSPSGPNYGYTF
TGTGCCAGCAGCCCGTCGGGCCCGAACTATGGCTACACCTTC
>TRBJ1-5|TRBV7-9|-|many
CASSLSRDKGSNQPQHF
TGTGCCAGCAGCTTATCAAGGGACAAGGGGAGCAATCAGCCCCAGCATTTT
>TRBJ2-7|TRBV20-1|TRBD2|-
CSAIGTSGTYEQYF
TGCAGTGCTATCGGGACTAGCGGGACCTACGAGCAGTACTTC
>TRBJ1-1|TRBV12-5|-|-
CASRSGAEAFF
TGTGCTAGTCGGTCGGGGGCTGAAGCTTTCTTT
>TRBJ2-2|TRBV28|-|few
CASSLSRAGTGELFF
TGTGCCAGCAGTTTATCTCGGGCTGGCACCGGGGAGCTGTTTTTT
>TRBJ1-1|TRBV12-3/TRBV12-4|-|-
CASSFFWGEAFF
TGTGCCAGCAGTTTTTTTTGGGGGGAAGCTTTCTTT
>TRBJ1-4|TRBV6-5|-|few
CASSSPTGTNEKLFF
TGTGCCAGCAGCTCCCCAACCGGGACTAATGAAAAACTGTTTTTT
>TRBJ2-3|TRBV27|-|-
CASSRLGPLTDTQYF
TGTGCCAGCAGCCGGTTGGGACCTCTAACAGATACGCAGTATTTT
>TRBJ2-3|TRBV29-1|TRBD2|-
CSVKRGVTDTQYF
TGCAGCGTAAAGCGGGGGGTGACAGATACGCAGTATTTT
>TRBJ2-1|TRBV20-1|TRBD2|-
CSARDVTSGYNEQFF
TGCAGTGCTAGAGATGTTACTAGCGGGTACAATGAGCAGTTCTTC
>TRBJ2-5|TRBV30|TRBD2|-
CAWSAGGERETQYF
TGTGCCTGGAGCGCGGGAGGCGAGCGAGAGACCCAGTACTTC
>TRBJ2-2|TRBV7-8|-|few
CASSLTRQRTGELFF
TGTGCCAGCAGCTTAACGCGGCAGCGCACCGGGGAGCTGTTTTTT
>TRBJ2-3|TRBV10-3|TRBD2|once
CATLAGEVTDTQYF
TGTGCCACCCTAGCGGGGGAGGTCACAGATACGCAGTATTTT
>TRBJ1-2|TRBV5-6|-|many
CASSTPTAAYGYTF
TGTGCCAGCAGCACTCCGACGGCCGCCTATGGCTACACCTTC
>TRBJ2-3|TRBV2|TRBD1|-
CASSDRTGVVFTDTQYF
TGTGCCAGCAGCGACAGGACAGGGGTGGTTTTCACAGATACGCAGTATTTT
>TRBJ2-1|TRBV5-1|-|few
CASSLETGRYNEQFF
TGCGCCAGCAGTTTGGAGACAGGAAGATACAATGAGCAGTTCTTC
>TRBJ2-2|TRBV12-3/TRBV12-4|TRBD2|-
CASSFVASGGVGELFF
TGTGCCAGCAGTTTTGTGGCTAGCGGGGGGGTCGGGGAGCTGTTTTTT
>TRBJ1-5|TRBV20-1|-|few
CSARVPQINQPQHF
TGCAGTGCTAGAGTGCCACAGATAAATCAGCCCCAGCATTTT